The 28 T cell receptor beta chains presented below share a single source sample, sequenced in a study of blood T cell repertoires in COVID-19. Repertoires were generated with immunoSEQ multiplex PCR, while TCRdb's copy carries only in-frame clones and drops some. The table lists some 150,000 clones, 87% of them singletons. Specimen: peripheral blood. These receptors all stem from a man aged 45-65 years with active COVID-19.

V gene TRBV25-1 combines with J gene TRBJ2-7; D is uncertain. Germline CDR1 and CDR2: MGHDK and SYGVNS. Trimming took 4 bases from V and 2 from J, leaving 9 bases between them. The CDR3 is 13 amino acids. The CDR3 sequence: CASSGVPAYEQYF. The CDR3 DNA follows: TGTGCCAGCAGTGGAGTCCCGGCCTACGAGCAGTACTTC.

The chain joins TRBV14 to TRBJ1-2, with 8 bases aligning to TRBD1. Germline V lookup: CDR1 SGHDN, CDR2 FVKESK. V trimming: 1 base; J trimming: 4 bases; junction bases outside the gene matches: 5. This CDR3 is built from 15 residues. The CDR3 loop is CASSQADRAGYGYTF. The DNA of the CDR3 is TGTGCCAGCAGCCAAGCGGACAGGGCGGGCTATGGCTACACCTTC.

V is TRBV2 and J is TRBJ1-4; maybe TRBD1 (6 bases). CDR1 is SNHLY and CDR2 is FYNNEI in the germline V gene. V lost 3 bases and J 0 bases, leaving 14 bases between the germline ends. The CDR3 runs 17 residues. CDR3 in DNA: TGTGCCAGCAGTGAGCGAGACAGGCAAGCAACTAATGAAAAACTGTTTTTT. Translating gives CASSERDRQATNEKLFF. The variable domain in full, completed from reference TRBV2 and TRBJ1-4, reads EPEVTQTPSHQVTQMGQEVILRCVPISNHLYFYWYRQILGQKVEFLVSFYNNEISEKSEIFDDQFSVERPDGSNFTLKIRSTKLEDSAMYFCASSERDRQATNEKLFFGSGTQLSVL.

The chain couples TRBV25-1 to TRBJ2-5; 8 positions match TRBD1. The CDR3 runs 13 residues. J gave up 4 bases and V 9 bases, and 7 bases lay outside the gene matches. Germline V CDR1 and CDR2: MGHDK, SYGVNS. The CDR3 nucleotides read TGTGCCAGTGTCTCAGGGGGCGTAGAGACCCAGTACTTC. Translation: CASVSGGVETQYF.

The chain links TRBV10-3 to TRBJ2-5; TRBD1 might be the D (5 bases). The CDR3 loop spans 14 amino acids. Trimming took 4 bases from V and 5 from J, leaving 14 bases between them. CDR1 ENHRY and CDR2 SYGVKD come from the germline V gene. Written as DNA, the CDR3 is TGTGCCATCAGTGCAAGGGGTCAAGGGGAGACCCAGTACTTC. It yields the protein CAISARGQGETQYF.

This clone was recorded only once. V gene TRBV11-2 combines with J gene TRBJ1-2; D remains unclear. Trimming shortened V by 0 bases and J by 7 bases, and 9 bases separated the two germline ends. Germline CDR1 and CDR2: SGHAT and FQNNGV. The CDR3 totals 13 residues. The CDR3: CASSLEAGFGYTF. As DNA, the CDR3 is TGTGCCAGCAGCTTAGAGGCGGGGTTTGGCTACACCTTC.

This clone was found a few times. The chain uses TRBV7-8 and TRBJ2-2; D call uncertain. Trimming shortened V by 5 bases and J by 5 bases, and 12 bases separated the two germline ends. Germline values: CDR1 SGHVS, CDR2 FQNEAQ. CDR3 length: 14 residues. The CDR3 DNA sequence: TGTGCCAGCAGCACACGCCTAGGAACCGGGGAGCTGTTTTTT. Translating gives CASSTRLGTGELFF. Variable domain in full (rest from reference TRBV7-8 and TRBJ2-2): GAGVSQSPRYKVAKRGQDVALRCDPISGHVSLFWYQQALGQGPEFLTYFQNEAQLDKSGLPSDRFFAERPEGSVSTLKIQRTQQEDSAVYLCASSTRLGTGELFFGEGSRLTVL.

This clone appeared once. The chain is built from TRBV15 and TRBJ2-7; unclear D gene. Germline V gene lookup returns CDR1 LNHNV and CDR2 YYDKDF (reference sequence). This CDR3 is built from 12 residues. V was cut by 3 bases and J by 6 bases, with 9 bases left in between. CDR3 DNA sequence: TGTGCCACCAGCAGGCGATCGGGCGAGCAGTACTTC. Its translation is CATSRRSGEQYF. Full variable domain (rest looked up from reference TRBV15 and TRBJ2-7): DAMVIQNPRYQVTQFGKPVTLSCSQTLNHNVMYWYQQKSSQAPKLLFHYYDKDFNNEADTPDNFQSRRPNTSFCFLDIRSPGLGDTAMYLCATSRRSGEQYFGPGTRLTVT.

The CDR3 sequence: CATSRDWGDPRYF. Here the CDR3 DNA reads TGTGCCACCAGCAGAGATTGGGGGGATCCACGGTACTTC. V gene TRBV15 combines with J gene TRBJ2-5; possible D gene TRBD2, 6 bases. CDR3 length: 13 amino acids. Germline lookup yields CDR1 LNHNV and CDR2 YYDKDF (reference sequence). V was trimmed by 0 bases and J by 13 bases, leaving 15 bases between them.

CDR3 protein: CASSQANPTSPQTQYF. In DNA, the CDR3 is TGTGCCAGCAGTCAAGCTAACCCGACTAGCCCGCAGACCCAGTACTTC. The chain couples TRBV5-4 to TRBJ2-5; 7 positions match TRBD2. From germline, CDR1 is SGHNT and CDR2 YYREEE (reference sequence). Trimming took 5 bases from V and 6 from J; bases not matched to a gene: 16. CDR3 length: 16 amino acids.

The chain is built from TRBV7-9 and TRBJ2-7; TRBD2 might be the D (5 bases). Germline V gene data show CDR1 as SEHNR and CDR2 as FQNEAQ (reference sequence). This CDR3 is 14 amino acids long. V lost 3 bases and J lost 3, with 12 bases in between. The CDR3 sequence: CASSFGQAGYEQYF. DNA of the CDR3: TGTGCCAGCAGCTTCGGCCAGGCGGGCTACGAGCAGTACTTC.

The rearrangement uses TRBV5-6 and TRBJ1-2; D might be TRBD1 (6 bases). The CDR3 length is 11 residues. V lost 1 base and J lost 14, with 12 bases in between. Germline CDR1 and CDR2: SGHDT and YYEEEE. CDR3 coding DNA: TGTGCCAGCAGCTTGAGGCAGGGGAATACCTTC. It encodes CASSLRQGNTF.

The chain carries TRBV5-1 and TRBJ2-2, with TRBD2 matching over 15 bases. This CDR3 spans 17 amino acids. Germline assignment: CDR1 SGHRS and CDR2 YFSETQ. V shed 3 bases, J shed 4 bases, and the junction held 4 bases outside the gene matches. This chain's CDR3 is CASSWTSGGDGTGELFF. The CDR3 DNA follows: TGCGCCAGCAGCTGGACTAGCGGGGGGGATGGCACCGGGGAGCTGTTTTTT.

V usage is TRBV7-7 and J usage is TRBJ1-1, with D possibly being TRBD1 (5 bases). The germline gives CDR1 SSHAT, CDR2 FNYEAQ (reference sequence). This CDR3 region has 13 residues. CDR3 in amino acids: CASRAGLNTEAFF. CDR3 nucleotide sequence: TGTGCTAGCCGGGCGGGACTTAACACTGAAGCTTTCTTT.

The chain links TRBV10-3 to TRBJ1-1; 7 nucleotides match TRBD1. The CDR3 is 14 amino acids. The junction had 3 bases not matched to a gene; V was cut back by 5 bases and J by 0 bases. The germline V gene encodes CDR1 ENHRY and CDR2 SYGVKD. The DNA for the CDR3 is TGTGCCATCAGTAGACAGGGTATGAACACTGAAGCTTTCTTT. Encoded protein: CAISRQGMNTEAFF.

This rearrangement joins TRBV7-9 to TRBJ1-6; no definite D call. Germline assignment: CDR1 SEHNR and CDR2 FQNEAQ (reference sequence). This CDR3 region has 13 residues. The V gene lost 0 bases and the J gene lost 8 bases, with 5 bases spanning the gap. The CDR3 reads CASSLAQDSPLHF. CDR3 DNA sequence: TGTGCCAGCAGCTTAGCGCAGGATTCACCCCTCCACTTT.

The rearrangement joins TRBV7-6 to TRBJ2-7, with 9 positions matching TRBD1. CDR1 SGHVS and CDR2 FNYEAQ come from the germline V gene. The CDR3 covers 19 residues. V gave up 5 bases and J gave up 1 base; unmatched junction bases: 18. CDR3 DNA: TGTGCCAGCAGCCCAAGCCGGTCGACAGGGGGTATTCGGTCCTACGAGCAGTACTTC. Its protein product is CASSPSRSTGGIRSYEQYF.

This clone was observed a few times. The chain uses TRBV3-1 (or the pseudogene TRBV3-2) and TRBJ1-2, with D possibly being TRBD1 (5 bases). The CDR3 is 14 residues long. Germline V gene data show CDR1 as LGHDT and CDR2 as YNNKEL (reference sequence). V lost 5 bases and J lost 4, with 14 bases in between. This chain's CDR3 is CASSDGGGRYGYTF. As DNA, the CDR3 is TGTGCCAGCAGCGACGGGGGGGGACGCTATGGCTACACCTTC.

The chain recombines TRBV7-2 with TRBJ1-6, with D possibly TRBD1 on 6 matching bases. This CDR3 has 15 amino acids. Germline V lookup: CDR1 SGHTA, CDR2 FQGNSA. V gave up 1 base and J gave up 6 bases, with 10 bases separating them. The CDR3 DNA sequence: TGTGCCAGCAGCTTAGGGACAGCAATTAATTCACCCCTCCACTTT. It is translated as CASSLGTAINSPLHF.

V and J are TRBV11-3 and TRBJ2-7, with D possibly being TRBD2 (6 bases). Per the germline V gene, CDR1 is SGHNT and CDR2 is YENEEA. CDR3 size: 15 residues. V shed 0 bases and J shed 0 bases, with 9 bases lying between them. The CDR3 sequence is CASSLDRDSSYEQYF. The CDR3 nucleotides read TGTGCCAGCAGCTTAGACCGGGACTCCTCCTACGAGCAGTACTTC.

This clone occurred a few times. The genes are TRBV5-4 and TRBJ2-2; 12 bases match TRBD2. CDR3 size: 16 residues. Losses at the gene ends were 0 bases for V and 8 bases for J; bases not matched to a gene: 5. Germline CDR1 SGHNT, CDR2 YYREEE (reference sequence). CDR3 nucleotide sequence: TGTGCCAGCAGCTTGGCTAGCGGGGGGGCCCTAGGGGAGCTGTTTTTT. Amino acids: CASSLASGGALGELFF.

The chain is built from TRBV19 and TRBJ1-6, with a weak D call TRBD1 (6 bases). V was pared by 9 bases and J by 5 bases, with 14 bases between. Germline values: CDR1 LNHDA, CDR2 SQIVND (reference sequence). The CDR3 covers 14 residues. The CDR3 loop reads CASRLRDNNSPLHF. DNA for the CDR3: TGTGCCAGCCGACTCCGGGACAATAATTCACCCCTCCACTTT.

The chain uses TRBV23-1 and TRBJ2-1; weak D call: TRBD2 (5 bases). TRBV23-1 is an ORF for which the function is uncertain. The V end lost 3 bases, the J end lost 0 bases, and 12 bases lay between the germline ends. There are 16 residues in the CDR3. CDR3 bases: TGCGCCAGCAGTCATCGAGGGAACCCCTCCTACAATGAGCAGTTCTTC. Amino acid sequence: CASSHRGNPSYNEQFF.

The rearrangement uses TRBV2 and TRBJ2-7; 7 bases line up with TRBD1. This CDR3 spans 13 amino acids. The germline V gene encodes CDR1 SNHLY and CDR2 FYNNEI. V lost 6 bases, J lost 9 bases, and 11 bases stayed unmatched. DNA for the CDR3: TGTGCCAGCAGGGGGGACAGCACTTTTGGGCAGTACTTC. Translation gives CASRGDSTFGQYF.

The chain couples TRBV6-5 to TRBJ1-4; maybe TRBD1 (6 bases). Trimming shortened V by 4 bases and J by 6 bases, and 18 bases separated the two germline ends. Looked up from germline, CDR1 is MNHEY and CDR2 is SVGAGI. CDR3 length equals 16 residues. The CDR3 reads CASSLYRGGFDEKLFF. The CDR3 DNA reads TGTGCCAGCAGTTTGTATCGCGGGGGCTTTGATGAAAAACTGTTTTTT.

The sample holds one count of this clone. The chain recombines TRBV12-3 or TRBV12-4 with TRBJ2-7; D possibly corresponds to TRBD1 (5 bases). The CDR3 sequence is 12 residues long. Trimming took off 2 bases at V and 4 bases at J, with 6 bases between the two ends. The CDR3 DNA is TGTGCCAGCAGTTTAAGGGGTTACGAGCAGTACTTC. Protein: CASSLRGYEQYF.

This chain links TRBV5-1 with TRBJ2-3, with unresolved D. The CDR3 spans 13 residues. Germline values: CDR1 SGHRS, CDR2 YFSETQ. V lost 3 bases and J lost 1, with 6 bases in between. Here the CDR3 reads CASSYRRTDTQYF. In DNA, the CDR3 is TGCGCCAGCAGCTACAGACGCACAGATACGCAGTATTTT.

The CDR3 nucleotides read TGTGCCACCCAGTATCGGGGGAGTGAAGCTTTCTTT. It specifies CATQYRGSEAFF. J is TRBJ1-1 and V is TRBV19; the D gene is possibly TRBD1 (5 bases). Germline V CDR1 and CDR2: LNHDA, SQIVND (reference sequence). Between the trimmed V and J ends, which lost 10 bases and 7 bases, there was a span of 16 bases. CDR3 length: 12 residues.